Each of the 22 T cell receptor beta chains below was sequenced from the same sample in a study of prognosis after radiotherapy for stage I lung cancer. It was by two-round multiplex PCR that TCR beta CDR3 was amplified from genomic DNA. First-round PCR, the initial amplification, used primers specific to each TRBV and TRBJ gene. TCRdb fed the multiplex PCR reads into MiXCR, producing one record per CDR3 protein. The repertoire holds 25,000 to 30,000 distinct CDR3 sequences, about 41% seen once, with about 32% in the top ten. The sequencing used PBMCs, collected before or after stereotactic body radiation therapy (not recorded which). The receptors stem from a donor aged 50 or older with non-small cell lung cancer.

Concerning this clonotype itself: Without the conserved terminal phenylalanine or tryptophan, this CDR3 likely stems from a read error. The chain joins TRBV6-1 to TRBJ2-3, with no clear D. The ends were cut back, 1 base at V and 5 bases at J, with 7 bases in the middle. The CDR3 runs to 13 residues. Germline V gene sequence: CDR1 MNHNS, CDR2 SASEGT. In DNA, the CDR3 is TGTGCCAGCAGTGAAGGTGTAGGAGATACGCAGTATTCT. Amino acids: CASSEGVGDTQYS.

This sequence joins TRBV6-9 and TRBJ2-2; 11 nucleotides agree with TRBD2. J gave up 7 bases and V 4 bases, and 8 bases lay outside the gene matches. There are 16 residues in the CDR3. Germline CDR1 MNHGY, CDR2 SVAAGI. CDR3 DNA sequence: TGTGCCAGCAGTTCACCTAGCGGGAGGATGGGCGGGGAGCTGTTTTTT. Translated, it gives CASSSPSGRMGGELFF.

There are many counts of this clonotype. This chain links TRBV10-3 with TRBJ1-2, with a possible D match to TRBD1 (6 bases). CDR3 length equals 14 residues. V dropped 4 bases and J dropped 8 bases, with 17 bases sitting between them. From germline, CDR1 is ENHRY and CDR2 SYGVKD. CDR3 nucleotide sequence: TGTGCCATCAGTGTAGACAGGACAATTGGCGGCTACACCTTC. It is translated as CAISVDRTIGGYTF.

By share, this clonotype ranks as medium-sized. The chain uses TRBV6-1 and TRBJ2-2; no definite D call. This CDR3 has 13 amino acids. CDR1 is MNHNS and CDR2 is SASEGT in the germline V gene. V dropped 8 bases and J dropped 0 bases, with 7 bases sitting between them. CDR3: CASAPANTGELFF. Written as DNA, the CDR3 is TGTGCCAGCGCCCCCGCGAACACCGGGGAGCTGTTTTTT.

This clonotype was counted ten times or more. The chain combines TRBV27 with TRBJ1-6; 7 nucleotides match TRBD1. V trimming: 5 bases; J trimming: 7 bases; junction bases outside the gene matches: 8. CDR1 and CDR2 from the germline V gene are MNHEY and SMNVEV (reference sequence). The CDR3 is 15 residues long. CDR3 DNA: TGTGCCAGCAGTCCTTGGACAGGTTCCAATTCACCCCTCCACTTT. It specifies CASSPWTGSNSPLHF.

There are many counts of this clonotype. This rearrangement joins TRBV7-2 to TRBJ2-1, with 14 bases fitting TRBD2. The CDR3 is 17 residues long. V was clipped by 1 base and J by 7 bases; unmatched bases: 6. Per the germline V gene, CDR1 is SGHTA and CDR2 is FQGNSA. The CDR3 DNA follows: TGTGCCAGCAGCTTAGTGGTGGGGACTAGCGGGAGAAATGAGCAGTTCTTC. It yields the protein CASSLVVGTSGRNEQFF. The whole variable domain, filled in from reference TRBV7-2 and TRBJ2-1, reads GAGVSQSPSNKVTEKGKDVELRCDPISGHTALYWYRQSLGQGLEFLIYFQGNSAPDKSGLPSDRFSAERTGGSVSTLTIQRTQQEDSAVYLCASSLVVGTSGRNEQFFGPGTRLTVL.

This clonotype has a count of ten or more. The chain employs TRBV3-1 and TRBJ2-7; a weak D match, TRBD2 (5 bases). This CDR3 region has 14 residues. Germline CDR1 reads LGHDT; CDR2 reads YNNKEL (reference sequence). Trimming removed 0 bases at V and 3 bases at J, with 9 bases between. The CDR3 spells CASSQDLGSYEQYF. The DNA of the CDR3 is TGTGCCAGCAGCCAAGATTTGGGGAGCTACGAGCAGTACTTC.

This clonotype was seen ten or more times. This sequence joins TRBV5-1 and TRBJ2-5; D gene ambiguous. V lost 1 base and J lost 3, with 10 bases in between. Germline V gene lookup returns CDR1 SGHRS and CDR2 YFSETQ. This CDR3 spans 14 amino acids. CDR3 region: CASSLSLGKETQYF. The CDR3 DNA sequence: TGCGCCAGCAGCTTGTCTCTGGGGAAAGAGACCCAGTACTTC.

The J gene is TRBJ1-2, the V gene TRBV28; 11 nucleotides align to TRBD1. The CDR3 is made up of 13 amino acids. The V gene end was trimmed by 4 bases and the J gene end by 7 bases; junction bases not matched to a gene: 2. Germline CDR1 reads MDHEN; CDR2 reads SYDVKM. As DNA, the CDR3 is TGTGCCAGCAGTTCCGGGACAGGGGGTGGCTACACCTTC. Its protein product is CASSSGTGGGYTF.

This clonotype has at least ten counts. The CDR3 spells CASSRTLAGAGNEQFF. CDR3 nucleotides: TGTGCCAGTAGTCGTACACTAGCGGGAGCTGGCAATGAGCAGTTCTTC. This rearrangement joins TRBV19 to TRBJ2-1, with 11 bases aligning to TRBD2. The CDR3 contains 16 residues. V was pared by 5 bases and J by 6 bases, with 9 bases of the junction left unmatched. Germline V gives CDR1 LNHDA, CDR2 SQIVND (reference sequence).

This chain uses TRBV27 with TRBJ2-7, with 9 bases aligning to TRBD1. This CDR3 has 13 residues. Germline V lookup: CDR1 MNHEY, CDR2 SMNVEV (reference sequence). V lost 8 bases, J lost 9 bases, and 11 bases stayed unmatched. For the CDR3, the DNA is TGTGCCAGCGGTTGGAGACAGGGGGAAGTGCAGTACTTC. This codes for CASGWRQGEVQYF.

This rearrangement joins TRBV20-1 to TRBJ2-3; 8 nucleotides align to TRBD2. J lost 0 bases, V lost 6 bases, and 5 bases had no gene match. The CDR3 is 14 amino acids. Germline CDR1 is DFQATT and CDR2 is SNEGSKA (reference sequence). The CDR3 DNA sequence: TGCAGTGCGCTAAGCGGGGGTAGCACAGATACGCAGTATTTT. This gives the protein CSALSGGSTDTQYF.

About this clonotype: A single base is all that separates this from a far larger clone, so a read error is likely. This chain uses TRBV7-8 with TRBJ1-5; no reliable D call. The CDR3 runs 13 residues. Germline CDR1 SGHVS, CDR2 FQNEAQ. The V end lost 0 bases, the J end lost 6 bases, and 6 bases lay between the germline ends. The DNA for the CDR3 is TGTGCCAGCAGCTTAGCAAGAGGTCAGCCCCAGCATTTT. This translates into CASSLARGQPQHF.

Comment on this clonotype: A much larger clone lies a single base off, so this may be a read error. V and J are TRBV11-1 and TRBJ2-5; no clear D. The CDR3 loop spans 14 amino acids. CDR1 and CDR2 from the germline V gene are SGHAT and FQDESV (reference sequence). With 5 bases removed from V and 6 bases from J, the gap between germline ends came to 16 bases. The CDR3 loop reads CASSDQCFAQTQYF. The CDR3 nucleotides read TGTGCCAGCAGCGATCAGTGTTTTGCGCAGACCCAGTACTTC.

This clonotype was recorded a few times. The V gene is TRBV19, the J gene TRBJ1-2; perhaps TRBD1 as D (5 bases). Germline CDR1 LNHDA, CDR2 SQIVND (reference sequence). The CDR3 runs 14 residues. V lost 5 bases, J lost 4 bases, and 14 bases lay in between. The CDR3 DNA reads TGTGCCAGTAGTGGCTCCGGGACGGCCTATGGCTACACCTTC. This translates into CASSGSGTAYGYTF.

This clonotype was found a few times. This could be a read error, since a much larger clone is one nucleotide away. V gene TRBV7-3 combines with J gene TRBJ2-5, with 7 nucleotides matching TRBD2. Trimming cost V 4 bases and J 10 bases; bases outside gene matches: 15. This CDR3 has 15 residues. The germline CDR1 and CDR2 sequences are SGHTA and FQGTGA. The CDR3 region has the DNA TGTGCCAGCAGCTCATACGGGGGGTCCGAAAGGGTCCAGTACTTC. As protein: CASSSYGGSERVQYF.

This clonotype was found many times. The chain uses TRBV11-1 and TRBJ2-3; D call uncertain. CDR1 is SGHAT, CDR2 FQDESV, per germline (reference sequence). The CDR3 consists of 13 residues. The V and J ends lost 8 bases and 4 bases respectively, with 13 bases between them. The CDR3 protein is CASRAPAADTQYF. DNA of the CDR3: TGTGCCAGCCGAGCGCCGGCGGCAGATACGCAGTATTTT.

Regarding this clonotype: One junction end does not reproduce the germline sequence, and a read error may be involved. The chain has TRBV25-1 and TRBJ1-5; no clear D. The CDR3 has 14 amino acids. Germline V gene sequence: CDR1 MGHDK, CDR2 SYGVNS. CDR3 in amino acids: CARSGLSSNKPQHF. For the CDR3, the DNA is TGTGCCAGAAGTGGCCTCAGTAGCAATAAGCCCCAGCATTTT.

This clonotype was found many times. V gene TRBV7-2 combines with J gene TRBJ2-5; a weak D match, TRBD1 (6 bases). CDR3 length: 13 residues. Trimming shortened V by 6 bases and J by 7 bases, and 15 bases separated the two germline ends. The V gene's germline CDR1 is SGHTA and CDR2 FQGNSA. DNA of the CDR3: TGTGCCAGCAGGGAGGACAGTCTGCCGACCCAGTACTTC. Residues: CASREDSLPTQYF.

This clonotype is judged medium-sized (0.01 to 0.1%). V gene TRBV20-1 combines with J gene TRBJ1-2; 7 nucleotides line up with TRBD1. V dropped 0 bases and J dropped 0; count of bases not matched to a gene: 10. Looked up from germline, CDR1 is DFQATT and CDR2 is SNEGSKA (reference sequence). The CDR3 length is 17 residues. The CDR3 region is CSARDPRQGGANYGYTF. CDR3 sequence (DNA): TGCAGTGCTAGAGATCCTAGACAGGGAGGGGCTAACTATGGCTACACCTTC.

CDR3 protein: CASSQDRGRGRGYTF. The CDR3 DNA is TGCGCCAGCAGCCAAGACCGGGGGAGGGGCCGAGGCTACACCTTC. The genes are TRBV4-1 and TRBJ1-2; tentative D call: TRBD1 (5 bases). The germline V gene has CDR1 MGHRA and CDR2 YSYEKL. V lost 0 bases and J 8 bases, leaving 16 bases between the germline ends. The length of the CDR3 is 15 residues.

Concerning this clonotype: A much larger clone is a single base away; this may be a read error. The rearrangement joins TRBV3-2 to TRBJ2-3. TRBV3-2 is tagged as a pseudogene. The CDR3 spans 12 residues. In DNA form, the CDR3 reads TGTTCCAGCAGCCACCGAGTGAATACGCAGTATTTT. It yields the protein CSSSHRVNTQYF.